Following are 24 T cell receptor beta chains from one sample sequenced in a study of T-cell reconstitution after alpha-beta-depleted transplantation in children. A library of TCRbeta sequences, prepared with unique molecular identifiers, was generated. TCRdb re-called the PCR reads through MiXCR, storing one row per CDR3 protein. The sample yields 480,000 or so distinct CDR3 sequences, about 11% seen once. Sequencing was performed on PBMCs, taken before TCRalphabeta/CD19-depleted stem cell transplant. The receptors derive from a child aged 2-15 years with inherited bone marrow failure, due to receive a stem cell transplant.

A word on this clonotype: A read error may be the cause here, since a much bigger clone is one base away. CDR3 region: CSAEASTNEKLFF. The CDR3 DNA sequence: TGCAGTGCTGAGGCCAGCACTAATGAAAAACTGTTTTTT. This chain links TRBV20-1 with TRBJ1-4; D not certain. The CDR3 contains 13 residues. Germline assignment: CDR1 DFQATT and CDR2 SNEGSKA (reference sequence). V was cut by 5 bases and J by 2 bases, with 9 bases left in between.

This clonotype is a singleton in its sample. This could be a read error, since a much larger clone is one nucleotide away. This sequence joins TRBV4-3 and TRBJ2-1, with TRBD2 matching over 7 bases. The CDR3 sequence is 12 residues long. V shed 4 bases, J shed 16 bases, and the junction held 10 bases outside the gene matches. CDR1 is LGHNA, CDR2 YSLEER, per germline. In DNA form, the CDR3 reads TGCGCCAGCAGCCTGTGGGGCGGGAGTATCTTCTTC. Its protein product is CASSLWGGSIFF.

This clonotype was seen at least ten times. The CDR3 is CASSFRDPYNEQFF. The CDR3 DNA is TGTGCCAGCAGCTTCAGGGACCCCTACAATGAGCAGTTCTTC. J is TRBJ2-1 and V is TRBV7-2; the D gene could be TRBD1 or TRBD2 (5 bases each). The CDR3 extends over 14 amino acids. The ends were cut back, 3 bases at V and 2 bases at J, with 8 bases in the middle. In germline, CDR1 is SGHTA, CDR2 FQGNSA.

This clonotype was detected many times. V is TRBV20-1 and J is TRBJ2-1; D possibly corresponds to TRBD2 (5 bases). The CDR3 has 14 residues. Germline values: CDR1 DFQATT, CDR2 SNEGSKA (reference sequence). Deletions cut 3 bases from V and 7 bases from J, with 16 bases between. The CDR3 is CSASGIRALNEQFF. CDR3 nucleotide sequence: TGCAGTGCTAGCGGGATCCGGGCACTGAATGAGCAGTTCTTC.

This clonotype came up many times. The V call is TRBV6-5, the J call TRBJ2-1; D may be TRBD2 (6 bases). V was shortened by 2 bases and J by 8 bases, with 13 bases between the two germline ends. Germline loops: CDR1 MNHEY, CDR2 SVGAGI. This CDR3 is 14 amino acids long. CDR3 sequence (DNA): TGTGCCAGCAGTTACGGGGAACGGGAGTATGAGCAGTTCTTC. Its protein product is CASSYGEREYEQFF.

In its sample, this clonotype was seen a few times. The V call is TRBV20-1, the J call TRBJ2-3; 9 positions match TRBD2. Germline CDR1 reads DFQATT; CDR2 reads SNEGSKA (reference sequence). This CDR3 spans 15 amino acids. J gave up 2 bases and V 0 bases, and 3 bases lay outside the gene matches. CDR3 DNA: TGCAGTGCTAGAGATGCTAGCGGGACCACAGATACGCAGTATTTT. It encodes CSARDASGTTDTQYF.

The chain has TRBV20-1 and TRBJ2-7; D may correspond to TRBD1 or TRBD2 (5 bases each). The CDR3 is 17 residues long. Germline CDR1 is DFQATT and CDR2 is SNEGSKA (reference sequence). Trimming cost V 3 bases and J 0 bases, with 21 bases left between them. This CDR3 reads CSASDPGRISSSYEQYF. The CDR3 nucleotides are TGCAGTGCTAGTGACCCGGGACGGATATCTAGCTCCTACGAGCAGTACTTC.

This clonotype was found a few times. The rearrangement joins TRBV2 to TRBJ2-1; 7 positions match TRBD1. The germline CDR1 and CDR2 sequences are SNHLY and FYNNEI. V trimming: 8 bases; J trimming: 4 bases; junction bases outside the gene matches: 8. The CDR3 totals 14 residues. CDR3 nucleotide sequence: TGTGCCAGCGATAGGGGACAGCCATACAATGAGCAGTTCTTC. It encodes CASDRGQPYNEQFF. Full variable domain (remainder filled in from reference TRBV2 and TRBJ2-1): EPEVTQTPSHQVTQMGQEVILRCVPISNHLYFYWYRQILGQKVEFLVSFYNNEISEKSEIFDDQFSVERPDGSNFTLKIRSTKLEDSAMYFCASDRGQPYNEQFFGPGTRLTVL.

This clonotype was seen only a few times. This chain connects TRBV30 to TRBJ2-7; a possible D gene is TRBD1 (5 bases). The germline V gene encodes CDR1 GTSNPN and CDR2 SVGIG (reference sequence). The CDR3 contains 17 residues. V shed 1 base and J shed 2 bases, with 21 bases lying between them. The CDR3 DNA is TGTGCCTGGAGTGCCCTGACCAGGGCCCGGCGCCCCTACGAGCAGTACTTC. This codes for CAWSALTRARRPYEQYF.

This clonotype showed up many times. The J gene is TRBJ2-1, the V gene TRBV6-2 or TRBV6-3; D might be TRBD2 (6 bases). The germline gives CDR1 MNHEY, CDR2 SVGEGT. V dropped 4 bases and J dropped 6 bases, with 19 bases sitting between them. This CDR3 comprises 16 residues. DNA for the CDR3: TGTGCCAGCAGTTCAACTAGCACTCGCTACGTCAATGAGCAGTTCTTC. The encoded protein is CASSSTSTRYVNEQFF.

The chain links TRBV19 to TRBJ1-6; D is ambiguous. The CDR3 runs 13 residues. From germline, CDR1 is LNHDA and CDR2 SQIVND (reference sequence). The V end lost 4 bases, the J end lost 8 bases, and 9 bases lay between the germline ends. CDR3 amino acids: CASSTNRDSPLHF. Written as DNA, the CDR3 is TGTGCCAGTAGTACGAACAGAGATTCACCCCTCCACTTT.

The V and J genes are TRBV19 and TRBJ2-1; TRBD2 matches at 13 bases. CDR3 size: 19 residues. Looked up from germline, CDR1 is LNHDA and CDR2 is SQIVND (reference sequence). V lost 0 bases, J lost 4 bases, and 9 bases stayed unmatched. Here the CDR3 DNA reads TGTGCCAGTAGTATAGATGGGACTAGCGGGGCCGGACCATACAATGAGCAGTTCTTC. This translates into CASSIDGTSGAGPYNEQFF.

There are many counts of this clonotype. The chain couples TRBV12-3 or TRBV12-4 to TRBJ2-7; D perhaps matches TRBD1 (6 bases). The V end lost 7 bases, the J end lost 4 bases, and 17 bases lay between the germline ends. This CDR3 contains 14 residues. The CDR3 DNA follows: TGTGCCAGCACGTATACAGGGCTTGGGTACGAGCAGTACTTC. Amino acid sequence: CASTYTGLGYEQYF.

This clonotype was counted at least ten times. V and J are TRBV6-2 or TRBV6-3 and TRBJ2-7; tentative D call: TRBD2 (6 bases). The CDR3 contains 17 residues. V was clipped by 2 bases and J by 3 bases, with 20 bases between them. Per the germline V gene, CDR1 is MNHEY and CDR2 is SVGEGT. CDR3 DNA: TGTGCCAGCAGTTACCCCCAGCGGGCGGCTACCCACTACGAGCAGTACTTC. Protein sequence: CASSYPQRAATHYEQYF.

This clonotype has at least ten counts. The chain combines TRBV28 with TRBJ2-1, with 15 bases aligning to TRBD2. The germline V gene has CDR1 MDHEN and CDR2 SYDVKM. Trimming at V came to 6 bases and at J to 7 bases, leaving 13 bases not matched to a gene. This CDR3 contains 18 residues. The CDR3 loop is CASRRTSGRATLGNEQFF. The CDR3 DNA reads TGTGCCAGCAGAAGGACTAGCGGGAGGGCCACGTTGGGAAATGAGCAGTTCTTC. Together with reference TRBV28 and TRBJ2-1, the CDR3 gives the full variable domain: DVKVTQSSRYLVKRTGEKVFLECVQDMDHENMFWYRQDPGLGLRLIYFSYDVKMKEKGDIPEGYSVSREKKERFSLILESASTNQTSMYLCASRRTSGRATLGNEQFFGPGTRLTVL.

This clonotype was counted at least ten times. The chain joins TRBV10-3 to TRBJ2-3; 8 bases agree with TRBD1. Trimming removed 0 bases from V and 1 base from J; junction bases left unmatched: 3. Germline CDR1 reads ENHRY; CDR2 reads SYGVKD. The CDR3 has 16 residues. CDR3 region: CAISESLGQGTDTQYF. The CDR3 nucleotides are TGTGCCATCAGTGAGTCCTTGGGACAGGGCACAGATACGCAGTATTTT.

The table lists this clonotype with many counts. In DNA form, the CDR3 reads TGTGCCAGCAGCCTCCGACCGGGACAACAGTACTTC. It is translated as CASSLRPGQQYF. The genes are TRBV2 and TRBJ2-5; TRBD1 is a possible D gene (6 bases). The germline gives CDR1 SNHLY, CDR2 FYNNEI. V lost 6 bases, J lost 11 bases, and 16 bases lay in between. The CDR3 has 12 amino acids.

This clonotype was seen at least ten times. V is TRBV28 and J is TRBJ2-7, with TRBD1 as a possible D gene (5 bases). Germline lookup yields CDR1 MDHEN and CDR2 SYDVKM. The CDR3 extends over 11 amino acids. With 7 bases removed from V and 3 bases from J, the gap between germline ends came to 7 bases. CDR3 in DNA: TGTGCCAGCACCAGGGACTACGAGCAGTACTTC. Translating gives CASTRDYEQYF.

The chain has TRBV6-5 and TRBJ2-7; D may correspond to TRBD1 or TRBD2 (5 bases each). The germline gives CDR1 MNHEY, CDR2 SVGAGI. Deletions cut 0 bases from V and 2 bases from J, with 14 bases between. The CDR3 contains 16 residues. The CDR3 DNA is TGTGCCAGCAGTTACTCGACCGGGGCCAATCCCTACGAGCAGTACTTC. This sequence encodes CASSYSTGANPYEQYF.

There are many counts of this clonotype. The DNA of the CDR3 is TGTGCCAGCAGCCCCCATAGGACAGGGGGCTTCAAAAACATTCAGTACTTC. Its translation: CASSPHRTGGFKNIQYF. The chain recombines TRBV3-1 with TRBJ2-4; TRBD1 matches 11 bases. Trimming cost V 4 bases and J 3 bases; bases outside gene matches: 8. The CDR3 has 17 amino acids. Germline V gene data show CDR1 as LGHDT and CDR2 as YNNKEL (reference sequence). Variable domain in full (rest from reference TRBV3-1 and TRBJ2-4): DTAVSQTPKYLVTQMGNDKSIKCEQNLGHDTMYWYKQDSKKFLKIMFSYNNKELIINETVPNRFSPKSPDKAHLNLHINSLELGDSAVYFCASSPHRTGGFKNIQYFGAGTRLSVL.

This clonotype was seen repeatedly, ten times or more. The chain has TRBV5-4 and TRBJ2-2; TRBD1 aligns across 8 bases. Germline CDR1 is SGHNT and CDR2 is YYREEE (reference sequence). J was trimmed by 2 bases and V by 4 bases; bases with no gene match: 10. This CDR3 spans 17 amino acids. The CDR3 DNA follows: TGTGCCAGCAGCCCGGAACGGACAGGGACCAACACCGGGGAGCTGTTTTTT. Its translation is CASSPERTGTNTGELFF.

This clonotype was found many times. The chain combines TRBV7-9 with TRBJ2-3, with 7 positions matching TRBD2. V gave up 5 bases and J gave up 0 bases; unmatched junction bases: 5. Germline CDR1 is SEHNR and CDR2 is FQNEAQ (reference sequence). CDR3 length: 15 amino acids. This CDR3 is CASSGGRTSTDTQYF. For the CDR3, the DNA is TGTGCCAGCAGCGGCGGGAGAACTAGCACAGATACGCAGTATTTT.

The CDR3: CASTSRAPGEFF. The DNA of the CDR3 is TGTGCCAGCACCTCCCGAGCCCCTGGGGAGTTCTTC. V gene TRBV6-5 combines with J gene TRBJ2-1; D remains ambiguous. The CDR3 totals 12 residues. Trimming left V 7 bases short and J 14 bases short, with 18 bases between. CDR1 is MNHEY and CDR2 is SVGAGI in the germline V gene.

This clonotype was seen ten or more times. The rearrangement joins TRBV27 to TRBJ2-7, with 12 nucleotides matching TRBD2. Germline CDR1 MNHEY, CDR2 SMNVEV (reference sequence). CDR3 size: 14 residues. With V trimmed by 6 bases and J by 7 bases, 7 bases remained unmatched. Here the CDR3 reads CASSQTSGSSEQYF. The CDR3 nucleotides read TGTGCCAGCAGCCAGACTAGCGGGAGTAGTGAGCAGTACTTC.